The clone carrying this T cell receptor beta chain was seen only a few times. The germline V and J ends were trimmed by 4 bases and 4 bases, with 5 bases remaining between them. The CDR3 covers 12 residues. Germline lookup yields CDR1 MNHEY and CDR2 SMNVEV (reference sequence). Authors' data handling: Using reference gene primer amplification, nucleated cell counts were estimated. Sequencing was performed with immunoSEQ multiplex PCR; in TCRdb, only in-frame clones are kept and a portion is missing. The V and J calls and clone size were taken over from that table, and D and trimming were inferred from the DNA. The sample records a few hundred thousand clones, approximately 86% being singletons. This entry belongs to a study of blood T cell repertoires in COVID-19. Study information: Spain, Italy and the United States supplied samples that represented acute and convalescent COVID-19. T cells, B-cell-depleted T cells, or PBMCs supplied cDNA or gDNA.

The source of this sequence is a man aged 55-75 years with acute or convalescent COVID-19. Sequencing used peripheral blood. The chain carries TRBV27 and TRBJ1-5; D unresolved. The CDR3 region is CASSSHNQPQHF. The CDR3 DNA reads TGTGCCAGCAGTTCCCATAATCAGCCCCAGCATTTT.